Listed below are T cell receptor beta chains from one sample, sequenced in a study of cytomegalovirus exposure and HLA in healthy donors. The assay was immunoSEQ multiplex PCR, and TCRdb's table has in-frame clones only and misses some. The sample shows approximately 100,000 clones, 70% to 80% of them seen only once. The specimen sequenced was PBMCs. These receptors were obtained from a woman in her forties in good health and CMV-seropositive. Each CDR3 is given with its conserved first and last residue. A D gene is named only where the DNA matches it firmly. Only part of the rows carry a size: once, few, many, or a class if the clone is expanded.

clone_size,d_call,j_call,v_call,cdr3_aa,cdr3_nt
NA,NA,TRBJ2-3,TRBV15,CATSVMGEGDTQYF,TGTGCCACCAGCGTCATGGGAGAGGGAGATACGCAGTATTTT
NA,NA,TRBJ1-5,TRBV7-3,CASSLTPSIITGNQPQHF,TGTGCCAGCAGCTTAACTCCTTCAATCATTACAGGGAATCAGCCCCAGCATTTT
NA,NA,TRBJ2-3,TRBV7-2,CASSLEPPHRLRADTQYF,TGTGCCAGCAGCTTAGAACCCCCCCACAGGTTACGGGCAGATACGCAGTATTTT
NA,NA,TRBJ1-3,TRBV7-9,CSSSRPPNTIYF,TGTTCCAGCAGCCGTCCCCCAAACACCATATATTTT
NA,NA,TRBJ2-5,TRBV20-1,CSARWGETQYF,TGCAGTGCTAGATGGGGCGAGACCCAGTACTTC
NA,TRBD2,TRBJ2-7,TRBV27,CASSSLQGGGREQYF,TGTGCCAGCAGTTCCCTACAGGGCGGGGGGAGGGAGCAGTACTTC
NA,NA,TRBJ2-5,TRBV5-1,CASSKPGQLETQYF,TGCGCCAGCAGCAAACCTGGACAGTTGGAGACCCAGTACTTC
few,TRBD2,TRBJ2-5,TRBV7-3,CASSLNLAVGETQYF,TGTGCCAGCAGCTTAAACCTAGCGGTAGGGGAGACCCAGTACTTC
NA,TRBD1,TRBJ1-2,TRBV6-5,CASSYSGTAYGYTF,TGTGCCAGCAGTTATTCTGGGACAGCCTATGGCTACACCTTC
NA,NA,TRBJ2-5,TRBV2,CASSVGVPETQYF,TGTGCCAGCAGTGTCGGGGTTCCGGAGACCCAGTACTTC
NA,NA,TRBJ1-2,TRBV30,CAWLSRLAYGYPF,TGTGCCTGGCTCTCTCGACTGGCCTATGGCTACCCCTTC
NA,NA,TRBJ1-2,TRBV7-2,CASSFRGGYTF,TGTGCCAGCAGCTTCAGGGGTGGCTACACCTTC
few,NA,TRBJ2-2,TRBV5-1,CASSVGENTGELFF,TGCGCCAGCAGCGTCGGGGAGAACACCGGGGAGCTGTTTTTT
NA,TRBD2,TRBJ2-3,TRBV6-5,CASRLAGGPDTQYF,TGTGCCAGCAGACTAGCGGGGGGCCCAGATACGCAGTATTTT
NA,TRBD1,TRBJ2-3,TRBV7-3,CASSLTGERDTQYF,TGTGCCAGCAGCCTCACAGGGGAACGAGATACGCAGTATTTT
NA,NA,TRBJ1-2,TRBV20-1,CSASDSLRYTF,TGCAGTGCGTCCGACAGTCTCCGCTACACCTTC
NA,NA,TRBJ2-7,TRBV7-9,CASSILGEEKQYF,TGTGCCAGCAGCATTTTAGGGGAGGAAAAGCAGTACTTC
NA,TRBD1,TRBJ2-2,TRBV6-1,CASSGRGRLTGELFF,TGTGCCAGCAGTGGCAGGGGGCGCTTAACCGGGGAGCTGTTTTTT
few,NA,TRBJ2-2,TRBV7-6,CASSPPGTGRNTGELFF,TGTGCCAGCAGCCCCCCCGGAACAGGGCGCAACACCGGGGAGCTGTTTTTT
NA,NA,TRBJ1-6,TRBV6-6,CASSYSGDYNSPLHF,TGTGCCAGCAGTTACTCAGGGGACTATAATTCACCCCTCCACTTT
NA,NA,TRBJ2-2,TRBV19,CASRAWRGGSKAGELFF,TGTGCCAGCCGAGCGTGGAGAGGGGGATCAAAGGCCGGGGAGCTGTTTTTT
NA,TRBD2,TRBJ2-5,TRBV29-1,CSVAAGGGGETQYF,TGCAGCGTTGCGGCTGGGGGGGGTGGAGAGACCCAGTACTTC
NA,NA,TRBJ1-4,TRBV5-1,CASSFVGGNEKLFF,TGCGCCAGCAGCTTCGTCGGGGGAAATGAAAAACTGTTTTTT
NA,NA,TRBJ2-7,TRBV2,CATQRWQYDEQYF,TGTGCCACCCAGAGGTGGCAATACGACGAGCAGTACTTC
NA,NA,TRBJ1-5,TRBV6-1,CASSEMTGRNQPQHF,TGTGCCAGCAGTGAAATGACGGGAAGGAATCAGCCCCAGCATTTT
NA,NA,TRBJ1-1,TRBV6-5,CASSFQQGTTEAFF,TGTGCCAGCAGTTTCCAACAGGGTACAACTGAAGCTTTCTTT
NA,NA,TRBJ1-5,TRBV30,CAWSRMGLRNQPQHF,TGTGCCTGGAGTCGGATGGGACTTCGCAATCAGCCCCAGCATTTT
once,NA,TRBJ2-1,TRBV30,CAWALTVSYNEQFF,TGTGCCTGGGCCCTGACTGTCTCCTACAATGAGCAGTTCTTC
NA,TRBD2,TRBJ2-5,TRBV4-1,CASSQDLSLAGGQETQYF,TGCGCCAGCAGCCAAGATCTCAGTCTAGCGGGGGGTCAAGAGACCCAGTACTTC
NA,NA,TRBJ1-1,TRBV9,CASSVEGGKAEAFF,TGTGCCAGCAGCGTAGAGGGGGGGAAGGCTGAAGCTTTCTTT
once,NA,TRBJ2-2,TRBV19,CASSASLGLTGELFF,TGTGCCAGTAGCGCTTCGTTGGGGCTCACCGGGGAGCTGTTTTTT
NA,NA,TRBJ1-1,TRBV9,CASSARGDVHTEAFF,TGTGCCAGCAGCGCCCGGGGGGACGTCCACACTGAAGCTTTCTTT
NA,TRBD1,TRBJ1-1,TRBV6-1,CASSETGTAEAFF,TGTGCCAGCAGTGAAACCGGGACAGCCGAAGCTTTCTTT
NA,NA,TRBJ1-5,TRBV5-6,CASSRTGIGNQPQHF,TGTGCCAGCAGCCGCACAGGGATCGGCAATCAGCCCCAGCATTTT
NA,NA,TRBJ1-2,TRBV11-2,CAWREGANYGYTF,TGTGCCTGGCGGGAGGGGGCTAACTATGGCTACACCTTC
NA,NA,TRBJ1-4,TRBV5-1,CASSLERQNEKLFF,TGCGCCAGCAGCTTGGAGCGGCAGAATGAAAAACTGTTTTTT
NA,TRBD1,TRBJ2-2,TRBV6-5,CASSTRTGETGELFF,TGTGCCAGCAGTACGAGGACAGGAGAAACCGGGGAGCTGTTTTTT
few,NA,TRBJ1-2,TRBV5-1,CASSGLGTPTVEDGYTF,TGCGCCAGCAGCGGGCTGGGGACACCGACCGTAGAGGATGGCTACACCTTC
NA,NA,TRBJ2-7,TRBV6-5,CASSYGAGIYEQYF,TGTGCCAGCAGTTACGGGGCAGGGATCTACGAGCAGTACTTC
NA,NA,TRBJ1-1,TRBV5-1,CASSLAPGENTEAFF,TGCGCCAGCAGTTTGGCCCCGGGAGAGAACACTGAAGCTTTCTTT
NA,TRBD1,TRBJ1-1,TRBV9,CASSPRGQGEAFF,TGTGCCAGCAGCCCGCGCGGACAGGGAGAAGCTTTCTTT